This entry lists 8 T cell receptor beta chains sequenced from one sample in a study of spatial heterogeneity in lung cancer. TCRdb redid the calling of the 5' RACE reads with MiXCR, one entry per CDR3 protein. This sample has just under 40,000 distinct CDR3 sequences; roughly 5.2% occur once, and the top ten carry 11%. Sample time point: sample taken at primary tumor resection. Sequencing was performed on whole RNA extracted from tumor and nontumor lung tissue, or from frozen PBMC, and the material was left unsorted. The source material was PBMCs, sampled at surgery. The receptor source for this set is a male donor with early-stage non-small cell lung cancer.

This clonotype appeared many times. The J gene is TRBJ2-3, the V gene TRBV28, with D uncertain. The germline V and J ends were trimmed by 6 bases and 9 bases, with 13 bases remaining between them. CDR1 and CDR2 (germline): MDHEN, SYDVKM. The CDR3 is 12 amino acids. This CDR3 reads CASSSVGKTQYF. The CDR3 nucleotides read TGTGCCAGCAGCTCCGTTGGCAAGACGCAGTATTTT.

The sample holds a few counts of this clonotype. The CDR3 loop is CASSLGGGLPRDIQYF. The DNA of the CDR3 is TGCGCCAGCAGCTTGGGCGGGGGGCTTCCCAGGGACATTCAGTACTTC. The chain couples TRBV5-1 to TRBJ2-4, with 8 bases lining up with TRBD2. Germline CDR1 reads SGHRS; CDR2 reads YFSETQ. This CDR3 comprises 16 residues. V gave up 0 bases and J gave up 8 bases; unmatched junction bases: 10.

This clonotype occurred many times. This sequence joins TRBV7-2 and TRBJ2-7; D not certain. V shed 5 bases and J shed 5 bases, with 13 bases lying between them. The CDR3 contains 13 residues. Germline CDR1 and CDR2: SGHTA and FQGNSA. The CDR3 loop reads CASSQRVLHEQYF. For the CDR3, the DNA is TGTGCCAGCAGCCAAAGGGTCCTGCACGAGCAGTACTTC.

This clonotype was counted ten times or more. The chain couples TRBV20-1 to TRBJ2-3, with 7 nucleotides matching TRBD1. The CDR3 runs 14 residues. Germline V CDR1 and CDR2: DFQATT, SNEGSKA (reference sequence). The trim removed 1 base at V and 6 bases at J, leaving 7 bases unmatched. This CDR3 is CSARAGTVRDTQYF. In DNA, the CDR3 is TGCAGTGCTAGAGCCGGGACAGTGAGGGATACGCAGTATTTT.

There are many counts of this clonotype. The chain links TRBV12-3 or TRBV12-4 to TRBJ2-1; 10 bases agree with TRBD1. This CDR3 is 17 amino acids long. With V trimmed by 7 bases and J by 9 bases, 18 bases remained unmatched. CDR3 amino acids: CASTIRDRGYNPSEQFF. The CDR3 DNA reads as TGTGCCAGCACCATCCGGGACAGGGGTTATAACCCTAGTGAGCAGTTCTTC.

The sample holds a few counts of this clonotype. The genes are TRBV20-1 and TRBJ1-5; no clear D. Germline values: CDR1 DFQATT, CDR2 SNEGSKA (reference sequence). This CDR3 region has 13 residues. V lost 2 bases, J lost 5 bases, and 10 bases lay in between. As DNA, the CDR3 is TGCAGTGCTAGAAGGCAGCCCTATCAGCCCCAGCATTTT. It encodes CSARRQPYQPQHF.

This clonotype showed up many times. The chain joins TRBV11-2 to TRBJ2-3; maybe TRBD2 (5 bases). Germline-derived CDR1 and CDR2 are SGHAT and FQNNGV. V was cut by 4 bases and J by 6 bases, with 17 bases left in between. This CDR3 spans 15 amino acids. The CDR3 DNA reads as TGTGCCAGCAGCTCCCGGCGTACGGGGAAGGATACGCAGTATTTT. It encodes CASSSRRTGKDTQYF.

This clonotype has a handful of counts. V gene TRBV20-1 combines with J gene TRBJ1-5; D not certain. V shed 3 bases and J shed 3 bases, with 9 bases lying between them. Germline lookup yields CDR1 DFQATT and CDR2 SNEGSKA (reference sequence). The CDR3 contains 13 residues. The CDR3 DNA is TGCAGTGCTAGTTTGGGCCTCAATCAGCCCCAGCATTTT. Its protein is CSASLGLNQPQHF.